This T cell receptor beta chain was sequenced in a study of cytomegalovirus exposure and HLA in healthy donors. The study, taken as a whole, reports: It was reported in a later analysis that an Asian-associated ancestry cluster showed fewer N-insertions than the 666-donor mean. Researchers had no immune exposure information except CMV serostatus available.

The PCR contained 60 Vbeta and 13 Jbeta primers. TCRdb keeps only in-frame clones here, not all; method: immunoSEQ multiplex PCR. The profile shows about 110,000 clones, about 90% of them singletons. CDR3 length equals 14 residues. Germline CDR1 reads MNHNY; CDR2 reads SVGAGI (reference sequence). Trimming shortened V by 2 bases and J by 6 bases, and 8 bases separated the two germline ends. This clone was detected only a few times. Its antigen is not known. Sequenced input: PBMCs. The chain joins TRBV6-6 to TRBJ1-6, with a tentative D call TRBD1 (6 bases). The source is a man aged 35 to 55 in good health and CMV-seronegative. In DNA form, the CDR3 reads TGTGCCAGCAGTTACGAGGGGGTTAATTCACCCCTCCACTTT. This sequence encodes CASSYEGVNSPLHF.